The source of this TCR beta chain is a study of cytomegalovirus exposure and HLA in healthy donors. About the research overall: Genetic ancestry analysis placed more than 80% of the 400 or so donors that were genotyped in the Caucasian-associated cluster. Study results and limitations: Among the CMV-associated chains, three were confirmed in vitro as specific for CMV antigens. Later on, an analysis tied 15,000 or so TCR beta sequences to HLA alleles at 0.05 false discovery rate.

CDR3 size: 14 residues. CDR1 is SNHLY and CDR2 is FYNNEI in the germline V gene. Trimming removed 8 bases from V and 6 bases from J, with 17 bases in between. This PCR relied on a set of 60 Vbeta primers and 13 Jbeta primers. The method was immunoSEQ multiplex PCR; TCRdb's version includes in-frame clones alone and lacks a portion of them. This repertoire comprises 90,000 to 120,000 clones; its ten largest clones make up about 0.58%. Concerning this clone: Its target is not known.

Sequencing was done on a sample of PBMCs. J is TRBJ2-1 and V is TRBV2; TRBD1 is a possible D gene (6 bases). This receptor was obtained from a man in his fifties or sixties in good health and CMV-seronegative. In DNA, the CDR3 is TGTGCCAGCCAACTCCTTACAGGGAGCAATGAGCAGTTCTTC. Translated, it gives CASQLLTGSNEQFF.